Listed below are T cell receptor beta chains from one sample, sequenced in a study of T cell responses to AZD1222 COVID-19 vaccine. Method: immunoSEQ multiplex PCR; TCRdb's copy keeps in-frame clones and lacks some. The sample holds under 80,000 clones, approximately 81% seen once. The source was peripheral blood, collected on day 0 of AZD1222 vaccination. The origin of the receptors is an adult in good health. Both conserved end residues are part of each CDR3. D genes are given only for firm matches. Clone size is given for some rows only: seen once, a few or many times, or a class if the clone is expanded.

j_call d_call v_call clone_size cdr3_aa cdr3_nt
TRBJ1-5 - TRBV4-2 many CASSQGQADGQPQHF TGTGCCAGCAGCCAAGGGCAGGCGGACGGGCAGCCCCAGCATTTT
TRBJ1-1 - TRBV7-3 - CASRDGRDTEAFF TGTGCCAGCAGGGACGGTAGAGACACTGAAGCTTTCTTT
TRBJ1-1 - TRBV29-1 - CSVGGQISTEAFF TGCAGCGTTGGGGGTCAGATATCCACTGAAGCTTTCTTT
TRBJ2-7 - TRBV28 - CASSTRTGALSYEQYF TGTGCCAGCAGTACCAGGACGGGGGCCCTATCCTACGAGCAGTACTTC
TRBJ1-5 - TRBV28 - CASSQIRGNNQPQHF TGTGCCAGCAGCCAAATCCGGGGAAACAATCAGCCCCAGCATTTT
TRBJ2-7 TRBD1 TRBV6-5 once CASSYSGGQVPYEQYF TGTGCCAGCAGTTACTCGGGTGGACAGGTCCCCTACGAGCAGTACTTC
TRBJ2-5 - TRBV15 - CATSQGTRETQYF TGTGCCACCAGCCAGGGAACGCGGGAGACCCAGTACTTC
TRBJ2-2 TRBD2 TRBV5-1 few CASSASGSDTGELFF TGCGCCAGCAGCGCTAGCGGGAGCGACACCGGGGAGCTGTTTTTT
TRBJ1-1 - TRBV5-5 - CASSFGFAEAFF TGTGCCAGCAGCTTTGGGTTCGCTGAAGCTTTCTTT
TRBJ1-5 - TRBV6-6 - CASSHRTLSFSGSNQPQHF TGTGCCAGCAGTCACAGGACCCTTTCATTCTCGGGCAGCAATCAGCCCCAGCATTTT
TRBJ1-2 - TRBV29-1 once CSVGGGADGYTF TGCAGCGTGGGGGGAGGGGCCGATGGCTACACCTTC
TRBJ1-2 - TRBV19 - CASTTRGAAYGYTF TGTGCCAGTACCACGAGGGGGGCCGCGTATGGCTACACCTTC
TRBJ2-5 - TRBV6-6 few CASSNSGETQYF TGTGCCAGCAGTAATAGTGGAGAGACCCAGTACTTC
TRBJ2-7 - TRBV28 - CASRSAPGSYEQYF TGTGCCAGCAGATCCGCCCCGGGTTCCTACGAGCAGTACTTC
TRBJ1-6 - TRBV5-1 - CASSIFGTAGEGSPLHF TGCGCCAGCAGCATCTTTGGGACCGCCGGGGAGGGATCACCCCTCCACTTT
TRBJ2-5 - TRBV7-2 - CASSFQGGLGETQYF TGTGCCAGCAGCTTTCAGGGTGGGTTAGGAGAGACCCAGTACTTC
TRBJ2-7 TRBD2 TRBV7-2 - CASSHSRGGGVSYEQYF TGTGCCAGCAGCCACAGCCGGGGCGGGGGTGTGTCCTACGAGCAGTACTTC
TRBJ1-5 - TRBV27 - CASSSLNQPQHF TGTGCCAGCAGTTCCCTCAATCAGCCCCAGCATTTT
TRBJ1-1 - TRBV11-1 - CASSLGEGLEAFF TGTGCCAGCAGCTTAGGAGAGGGGCTTGAAGCTTTCTTT
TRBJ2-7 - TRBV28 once CASSLGMGKGLFGIYEQYF TGTGCCAGCAGTTTAGGTATGGGGAAAGGGCTTTTTGGAATCTACGAGCAGTACTTC
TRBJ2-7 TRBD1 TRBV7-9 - CASSLLETGRNEQYF TGTGCCAGCAGCTTACTCGAGACAGGGAGAAACGAGCAGTACTTC
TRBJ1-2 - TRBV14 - CASSPTGRGYTF TGTGCCAGCAGCCCGACAGGTCGCGGCTACACCTTC
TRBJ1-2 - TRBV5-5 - CASSLGVQANYGYTF TGTGCCAGCAGCTTGGGCGTGCAGGCAAACTATGGCTACACCTTC
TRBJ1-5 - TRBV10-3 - CAISLQEYQPQHF TGTGCCATCAGTCTACAGGAGTATCAGCCCCAGCATTTT
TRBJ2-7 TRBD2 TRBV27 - CASSLPPLAGGPYEQYF TGTGCCAGCAGTTTACCCCCGCTAGCGGGAGGGCCGTACGAGCAGTACTTC
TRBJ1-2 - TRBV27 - CASSPTSTGLGYTF TGTGCCAGCAGTCCAACGTCCACAGGGCTTGGCTACACCTTC
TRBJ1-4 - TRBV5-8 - CASRAVRGEKLFF TGTGCCAGCAGAGCCGTTAGAGGCGAAAAACTGTTTTTT
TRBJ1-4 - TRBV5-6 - CASSLARKEKLFF TGTGCCAGCAGCTTGGCTAGAAAAGAAAAACTGTTTTTT
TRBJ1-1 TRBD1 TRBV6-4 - CASSESLGTGHTEAFF TGTGCCAGCAGTGAAAGCTTGGGGACAGGGCACACTGAAGCTTTCTTT
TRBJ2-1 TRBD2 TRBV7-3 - CASSWTSGGTYNEQFF TGTGCCAGCAGCTGGACTAGCGGGGGTACCTACAATGAGCAGTTCTTC
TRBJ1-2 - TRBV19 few CASSAGWGNYGYTF TGTGCCAGTAGTGCAGGGTGGGGCAACTATGGCTACACCTTC
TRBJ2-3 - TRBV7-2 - CASSLGAGTQYF TGTGCCAGCAGCTTAGGGGCGGGGACGCAGTATTTT
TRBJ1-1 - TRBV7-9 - CASSPSGGGAFF TGTGCCAGCAGCCCCTCAGGAGGTGGAGCTTTCTTT
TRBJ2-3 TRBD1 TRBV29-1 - CSLFTVPGQGDSTDTQYF TGCAGCCTTTTTACAGTTCCGGGACAGGGGGATTCCACAGATACGCAGTATTTT
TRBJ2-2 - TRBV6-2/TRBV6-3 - CASSYLGSTGELFF TGTGCCAGCAGTTACCTTGGAAGTACCGGGGAGCTGTTTTTT
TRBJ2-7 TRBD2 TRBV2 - CASSEGAGGSYEQYF TGTGCCAGCAGTGAAGGGGCGGGGGGCTCCTACGAGCAGTACTTC
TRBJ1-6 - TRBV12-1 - CETTFRSPLHF TGTGAGACTACGTTCCGTTCACCCCTCCACTTT
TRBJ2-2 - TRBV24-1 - CATSDRTIRGELFF TGTGCCACCAGTGACAGGACAATCCGCGGGGAGCTGTTTTTT
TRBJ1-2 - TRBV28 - CASSLVAEPDGYTF TGTGCCAGCAGTTTAGTGGCGGAGCCGGATGGCTACACCTTC
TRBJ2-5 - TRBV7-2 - CASSSMGARRQETQYF TGTGCCAGCAGCTCCATGGGGGCGCGCAGGCAAGAGACCCAGTACTTC
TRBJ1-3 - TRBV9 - CASSFVSGNTIYF TGTGCCAGCAGCTTTGTCTCTGGAAACACCATATATTTT
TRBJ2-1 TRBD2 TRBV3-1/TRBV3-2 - CASSHPAGGSSYNEQFF TGTGCCAGCAGCCACCCAGCGGGGGGGAGCTCCTACAATGAGCAGTTCTTC
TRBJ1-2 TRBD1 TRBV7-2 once CASSLGQGAYGYTF TGTGCCAGCAGCTTGGGACAGGGGGCTTATGGCTACACCTTC
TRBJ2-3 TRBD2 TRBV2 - CASSEGGTSFRGDTQYF TGTGCCAGCAGTGAAGGCGGGACTAGCTTCCGAGGGGATACGCAGTATTTT
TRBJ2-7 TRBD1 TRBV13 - CASSLGQGVGEQYF TGTGCCAGCAGCTTAGGACAGGGGGTGGGCGAGCAGTACTTC
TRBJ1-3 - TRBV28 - CASSLRRRGNNGNTIYF TGTGCCAGCAGTTTACGAAGGAGGGGCAACAATGGAAACACCATATATTTT
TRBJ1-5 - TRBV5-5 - CASRETGSGNQPQHF TGTGCCAGCAGAGAAACCGGGTCTGGCAATCAGCCCCAGCATTTT
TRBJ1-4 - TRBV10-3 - CAISDRQLNEKLFF TGTGCCATCAGTGATCGACAGTTAAATGAAAAACTGTTTTTT
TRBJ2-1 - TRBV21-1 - CASSISPPSHEQFF TGTGCCAGCAGCATCAGTCCCCCCTCGCATGAGCAGTTCTTC
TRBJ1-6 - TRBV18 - CASWGDSPLHF TGTGCCAGCTGGGGGGACTCACCCCTCCACTTT